This paragraph covers one T cell receptor (beta chain) sequence. Its antigen is unidentified. Germline CDR1 and CDR2: SNHLY and FYNNEI. The CDR3 loop spans 15 amino acids. Trimming removed 3 bases from V and 0 bases from J, with 12 bases in between. This record comes from a study of blood T cells in healthy people across ages. Study context: Using template switching, researchers captured about one barcoded beta molecule for each two T cells. Study conclusions and caveats: The diversity estimates, figures obtained from one million T cells, were considered underestimates. Among long-lived donors, naive CD4+ cells were more numerous and diversity higher than in aged donors.

Sample-barcoded 5' priming and a J-beta primer mix drove a second PCR of about 7 to 12 cycles. TCRdb reprocessed the 5' RACE reads via MiXCR and lists one record per CDR3 protein. Here the sample spans approximately 1,700,000 distinct CDR3 sequences, 35% to 50% being singletons. The people who gave samples were healthy Caucasians from Russia, aged roughly 6 to 95. The TCR comes from a human donor in good health. The V and J genes are TRBV2 and TRBJ2-7; D uncertain. The sequencing sample was made of blood. CDR3 nucleotides: TGTGCCAGCAGTGAGGGCATGACCCTCTCCTACGAGCAGTACTTC. As protein: CASSEGMTLSYEQYF. Full variable domain (missing parts from reference TRBV2 and TRBJ2-7): EPEVTQTPSHQVTQMGQEVILRCVPISNHLYFYWYRQILGQKVEFLVSFYNNEISEKSEIFDDQFSVERPDGSNFTLKIRSTKLEDSAMYFCASSEGMTLSYEQYFGPGTRLTVT.